This paragraph covers one T cell receptor (beta chain) sequence. The antigen is unknown. These data originate in a study of cytomegalovirus exposure and HLA in healthy donors. Study details: Earlier results showed roughly 120 million unique TCR beta sequences derived from some 180 million T cells. General study findings and limits: A later analysis found TCR association rates differed by HLA locus, highest for DRB1 and lowest for HLA-C.

Use of 60 Vbeta and 13 Jbeta primers characterized the PCR. Clones were sequenced by immunoSEQ multiplex PCR, and TCRdb holds only the in-frame ones, with some missing. Counted here are under 250,000 clones, about 78% occurring once; the ten biggest clones make up approximately 3.8%. The sample was PBMCs. The TCR sequence derives from a male donor in good health and CMV-seronegative.

In DNA, the CDR3 is TGTGCCAGCAGCGTACTAAGCACAGCCACTGAAGCTTTCTTT. This encodes CASSVLSTATEAFF. The V call is TRBV9, the J call TRBJ1-1; D call uncertain. Trimming removed 1 base at V and 4 bases at J, with 11 bases between. This CDR3 has 14 residues. Looked up from germline, CDR1 is SGDLS and CDR2 is YYNGEE.